This entry lists 19 T cell receptor beta chains sequenced from one sample in a study of OX40 agonist ivuxolimab in advanced cancers. Repertoires were generated with immunoSEQ multiplex PCR, while TCRdb's copy carries only in-frame clones and drops some. Here the sample spans over 95,000 clones, approximately 95% being singletons. Here the sequenced sample was CD4+ or CD8+ T cells sorted from blood, taken in a trial of the OX40 agonist ivuxolimab. Source of these receptors: an adult with an advanced solid tumor such as melanoma, head and neck, liver or kidney cancer.

The CDR3 protein is CASSPLTGVDYF. CDR3 sequence (DNA): TGTGCCAGCAGTCCACTGACAGGGGTCGACTACTTC. The chain is built from TRBV27 and TRBJ2-7, with 8 bases lining up with TRBD1. The CDR3 runs 12 residues. Losses at the gene ends were 5 bases for V and 13 bases for J; bases not matched to a gene: 10. Germline CDR1 MNHEY, CDR2 SMNVEV (reference sequence).

The rearrangement uses TRBV13 and TRBJ2-1; 13 nucleotides align to TRBD2. Germline CDR1 and CDR2: PRHDT and FYEKMQ (reference sequence). The CDR3 is made up of 18 amino acids. Losses at the gene ends were 1 base for V and 5 bases for J; bases not matched to a gene: 8. The CDR3 coding sequence is TGTGCCAGCAGCTTAGCACTAGCGGGAGGGCCTCCGAACAATGAGCAGTTCTTC. It codes for CASSLALAGGPPNNEQFF.

The chain is built from TRBV27 and TRBJ1-6, with D uncertain. Trimming stripped 3 bases from V and 8 bases from J, with 14 bases between. Germline lookup yields CDR1 MNHEY and CDR2 SMNVEV (reference sequence). The CDR3 loop spans 15 amino acids. This CDR3 reads CASSLVGSVDSPLHF. The CDR3 DNA reads as TGTGCCAGCAGTTTGGTGGGGTCGGTGGATTCACCCCTCCACTTT.

The chain is built from TRBV30 and TRBJ2-4; D gene ambiguous. The V gene's germline CDR1 is GTSNPN and CDR2 SVGIG (reference sequence). V gave up 4 bases and J gave up 5 bases, with 15 bases separating them. CDR3 length: 14 amino acids. CDR3 sequence: CAWMKPRGENIQYF. The CDR3 DNA follows: TGTGCCTGGATGAAACCAAGAGGAGAAAACATTCAGTACTTC.

The genes are TRBV27 and TRBJ1-5; D may be TRBD1 (6 bases). The CDR3 is made up of 16 amino acids. Per germline, CDR1 MNHEY and CDR2 SMNVEV (reference sequence). Deletions cut 5 bases from V and 0 bases from J, with 14 bases between. CDR3 DNA sequence: TGTGCCAGCAGTAGAACAGGGCCCTATAGCAATCAGCCCCAGCATTTT. This encodes CASSRTGPYSNQPQHF.

The chain employs TRBV6-6 and TRBJ1-2, with D uncertain. Trimming took 4 bases from V and 8 from J, leaving 11 bases between them. The CDR3 consists of 12 residues. The germline V gene encodes CDR1 MNHNY and CDR2 SVGAGI (reference sequence). This chain's CDR3 is CASSSYRGGYTF. As DNA, the CDR3 is TGTGCCAGCAGTTCTTACAGAGGAGGCTACACCTTC.

The V call is TRBV28, the J call TRBJ2-3, with D unresolved. This CDR3 is built from 17 residues. CDR1 is MDHEN, CDR2 SYDVKM, per germline. The V end was cut by 5 bases, the J end by 7 bases, with 25 bases between. The CDR3: CASSGSGVWDESYTQYF. In DNA, the CDR3 is TGTGCCAGCAGTGGCTCTGGGGTGTGGGATGAGTCATATACGCAGTATTTT.

The chain joins TRBV28 to TRBJ2-7; no definite D call. Deletions cut 5 bases from V and 4 bases from J, with 12 bases between. CDR1 and CDR2 (germline): MDHEN, SYDVKM. The length of the CDR3 is 13 residues. Written as DNA, the CDR3 is TGTGCCAGCAGTCCACTGGATCGTTACGAGCAGTACTTC. Its protein product is CASSPLDRYEQYF.

The CDR3: CASRPSGSSYEQYF. CDR3 coding DNA: TGTGCCAGCAGACCAAGCGGGAGCTCCTACGAGCAGTACTTC. This chain uses TRBV16 with TRBJ2-7, with 8 bases identical to TRBD2. The germline gives CDR1 KGHSY, CDR2 FQNENV. This CDR3 spans 14 amino acids. V lost 6 bases and J lost 0; bases outside the gene matches: 4.

The chain is built from TRBV4-3 and TRBJ2-7; no definite D call. Deletions cut 0 bases from V and 4 bases from J, with 13 bases between. The CDR3 is 15 residues long. Germline CDR1 reads LGHNA; CDR2 reads YSLEER. CDR3 protein: CASSQEGNLGYEQYF. CDR3 sequence (DNA): TGCGCCAGCAGCCAAGAGGGCAACCTGGGGTACGAGCAGTACTTC.

The chain is built from TRBV28 and TRBJ2-7; 7 nucleotides match TRBD2. Looked up from germline, CDR1 is MDHEN and CDR2 is SYDVKM. Trimming at V came to 6 bases and at J to 2 bases, leaving 1 base not matched to a gene. The CDR3 is 12 amino acids. The CDR3 sequence: CASRGLPYEQYF. Here the CDR3 DNA reads TGTGCCAGCAGGGGACTACCCTACGAGCAGTACTTC. Full variable domain (outside the CDR3, taken from reference TRBV28 and TRBJ2-7): DVKVTQSSRYLVKRTGEKVFLECVQDMDHENMFWYRQDPGLGLRLIYFSYDVKMKEKGDIPEGYSVSREKKERFSLILESASTNQTSMYLCASRGLPYEQYFGPGTRLTVT.

This sequence joins TRBV5-6 and TRBJ2-2; 7 nucleotides align to TRBD2. V shed 5 bases, J shed 5 bases, and the junction held 9 bases outside the gene matches. The CDR3 is 15 residues long. Germline CDR1 reads SGHDT; CDR2 reads YYEEEE. Here the CDR3 DNA reads TGTGCCAGCAGTTGGGGAGGGCCCTTAACCGGGGAGCTGTTTTTT. Protein: CASSWGGPLTGELFF.

The V gene is TRBV7-9, the J gene TRBJ1-1, with D possibly matching TRBD1 (6 bases). Germline V gene sequence: CDR1 SEHNR, CDR2 FQNEAQ (reference sequence). The V and J ends lost 5 bases and 1 base respectively, with 17 bases between them. CDR3 length: 16 amino acids. CDR3 residues: CASSAHSGTPNTEAFF. CDR3 in DNA: TGTGCCAGCAGCGCCCACTCCGGGACACCGAACACTGAAGCTTTCTTT.

CDR3 in DNA: TGTGCCAGCAGTTACGGAGAGCCCTCCTACAATGAGCAGTTCTTC. Translation: CASSYGEPSYNEQFF. V usage is TRBV6-5 and J usage is TRBJ2-1; D uncertain. Germline CDR1 is MNHEY and CDR2 is SVGAGI. The CDR3 has 15 amino acids. Trimming pared 2 bases from V and 0 bases from J, leaving 8 bases between.

This clone was counted a single time. The chain links TRBV4-1 to TRBJ2-2; D is uncertain. CDR1 is MGHRA, CDR2 YSYEKL, per germline. CDR3 length: 14 amino acids. Trimming removed 1 base from V and 6 bases from J, with 9 bases in between. The CDR3 DNA is TGCGCCAGCAGCCAAGTTATCGGTGCCGGGGAGCTGTTTTTT. Its protein is CASSQVIGAGELFF.

The V call is TRBV4-3, the J call TRBJ2-7, with D possibly TRBD1 on 5 matching bases. This CDR3 is built from 14 residues. Trimming left V 0 bases short and J 3 bases short, with 9 bases between. The V gene's germline CDR1 is LGHNA and CDR2 YSLEER. CDR3 residues: CASSQDRTFYEQYF. CDR3 sequence (DNA): TGCGCCAGCAGCCAAGACAGGACATTCTACGAGCAGTACTTC.

The V and J genes are TRBV28 and TRBJ2-7, with 12 bases matching TRBD2. Germline V CDR1 and CDR2: MDHEN, SYDVKM. The CDR3 extends over 16 amino acids. Trimming removed 4 bases from V and 6 bases from J; junction bases left unmatched: 10. CDR3 amino acids: CASSSIRLAGEGEQYF. CDR3 nucleotides: TGTGCCAGCAGTTCCATTCGACTAGCGGGAGAGGGCGAGCAGTACTTC. Complete variable domain (other parts from reference TRBV28 and TRBJ2-7): DVKVTQSSRYLVKRTGEKVFLECVQDMDHENMFWYRQDPGLGLRLIYFSYDVKMKEKGDIPEGYSVSREKKERFSLILESASTNQTSMYLCASSSIRLAGEGEQYFGPGTRLTVT.

The J gene is TRBJ1-1, the V gene TRBV30, with D possibly being TRBD1 (5 bases). Trimming cost V 4 bases and J 11 bases, with 14 bases left between them. Germline V gives CDR1 GTSNPN, CDR2 SVGIG (reference sequence). CDR3 length: 11 amino acids. Here the CDR3 DNA reads TGTGCCTGGACTTCAGCGGGGGTGGCTTTCTTT. Its translation: CAWTSAGVAFF.

This rearrangement joins TRBV7-2 to TRBJ2-3, with 8 nucleotides matching TRBD1. The germline V gene encodes CDR1 SGHTA and CDR2 FQGNSA. The length of the CDR3 is 14 residues. V lost 9 bases and J lost 0; bases outside the gene matches: 5. As DNA, the CDR3 is TGTGCCAGGTCACAGGGGGGTAGCACAGATACGCAGTATTTT. This translates into CARSQGGSTDTQYF.